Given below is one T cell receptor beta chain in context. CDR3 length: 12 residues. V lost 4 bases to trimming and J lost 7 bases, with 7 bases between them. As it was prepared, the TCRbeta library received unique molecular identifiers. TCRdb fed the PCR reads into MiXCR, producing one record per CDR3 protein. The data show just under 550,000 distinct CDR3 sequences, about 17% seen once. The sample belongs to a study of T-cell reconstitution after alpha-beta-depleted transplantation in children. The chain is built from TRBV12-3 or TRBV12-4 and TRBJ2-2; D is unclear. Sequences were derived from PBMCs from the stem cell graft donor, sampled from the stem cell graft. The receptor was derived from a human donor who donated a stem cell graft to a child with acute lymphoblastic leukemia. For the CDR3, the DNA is TGTGCCAGCAGTTCCCTAGACGGGGAGCTGTTTTTT. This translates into CASSSLDGELFF.